This TCR beta chain was identified during a study of cytomegalovirus exposure and HLA in healthy donors. Study-level findings and limits: Several of the most significant clusters were apparently associated with common viral pathogens in a later analysis. In most subjects, TCR beta sequences reportedly gave accurate predictions of HLA-A and HLA-B alleles. Rarity marked most TCR sequences, yet some public TCRs occurred in many donors.

This clone was detected once. Antigen specificity is unknown. CDR1 and CDR2 (germline): MGHRA, YSYEKL. The CDR3 is 16 amino acids. The germline V and J ends were trimmed by 0 bases and 5 bases, with 15 bases remaining between them. This PCR relied on a set of 60 Vbeta primers and 13 Jbeta primers. Sequenced by immunoSEQ multiplex PCR; TCRdb stores in-frame clones only, minus some. Of 95,000 to 150,000 clones detected, around 77% appear once; the ten largest clones hold around 4%. This receptor was taken from a human donor in good health. The rearrangement uses TRBV4-1 and TRBJ2-3, with D perhaps matching TRBD2 (7 bases). The sample comprised PBMCs. The CDR3 protein is CASSQDGRGPGDTQYF. The CDR3 region has the DNA TGCGCCAGCAGCCAAGATGGGCGGGGGCCGGGAGATACGCAGTATTTT.